This TCR beta chain appears in the sequencing data of a study of shared clonotypes between healthy human individuals. Libraries were prepared by immunoSEQ multiplex PCR; TCRdb keeps only in-frame clonotypes and omits some of them. The table records about 2.4 million clones, 93% of them present only once. Germline V gives CDR1 MDHEN, CDR2 SYDVKM. This CDR3 spans 15 amino acids. V shed 3 bases and J shed 6 bases, with 14 bases lying between them. The sample taken for sequencing was naive CD4+ T cells from PBMCs. The subset here: CD45RA+ positively selected. This receptor was taken from a man younger than 35 in good health. Some clones in this sample may be carry-over from other donors' samples. The chain uses TRBV28 and TRBJ2-2; D perhaps matches TRBD2 (6 bases). CDR3 sequence: CASSFLFGGSGELFF. The CDR3 DNA sequence: TGTGCCAGCAGTTTCTTGTTTGGAGGGTCCGGGGAGCTGTTTTTT. Full variable domain (missing parts from reference TRBV28 and TRBJ2-2): DVKVTQSSRYLVKRTGEKVFLECVQDMDHENMFWYRQDPGLGLRLIYFSYDVKMKEKGDIPEGYSVSREKKERFSLILESASTNQTSMYLCASSFLFGGSGELFFGEGSRLTVL.